The 5 T cell receptor beta chains listed next were all sequenced from one sample in a study of a mutant IDH1 vaccine in newly diagnosed glioma. The time point here: week 5, during vaccination. Every vaccination contained 300 ug of the mutant IDH1 20-mer peptide and was paired with topical imiquimod. Assay: immunoSEQ multiplex PCR; the TCRdb copy retains only in-frame clones and omits some. The sample has tens of thousands of clones, 75% to 95% seen once. No cognate antigen is known for these TCRs. Sequences were derived from PBMCs, sampled from a glioma patient whose treatment included an IDH1 peptide vaccine. The receptors originated from a woman between 50 and 59 years old with glioma.

This clone was seen a single time. The gene calls are TRBV19 and TRBJ2-1, with TRBD1 matching 8 bases. The CDR3 sequence is 16 residues long. Germline V gene lookup returns CDR1 LNHDA and CDR2 SQIVND (reference sequence). The ends lost 6 bases at V and 1 base at J; junction bases unmatched: 8. CDR3 in amino acids: CASSVAGTGSYNEQFF. CDR3 nucleotide sequence: TGTGCCAGTAGCGTCGCCGGGACAGGTTCCTACAATGAGCAGTTCTTC. Variable domain in full (rest from reference TRBV19 and TRBJ2-1): DGGITQSPKYLFRKEGQNVTLSCEQNLNHDAMYWYRQDPGQGLRLIYYSQIVNDFQKGDIAEGYSVSREKKESFPLTVTSAQKNPTAFYLCASSVAGTGSYNEQFFGPGTRLTVL.

This clone was detected only once. This chain joins TRBV30 and TRBJ1-3, with D possibly matching TRBD1 (5 bases). The CDR3 extends over 14 amino acids. The V and J ends lost 8 bases and 0 bases respectively, with 14 bases between them. Looked up from germline, CDR1 is GTSNPN and CDR2 is SVGIG (reference sequence). The CDR3 reads CAAPRGGSGNTIYF. For the CDR3, the DNA is TGTGCCGCTCCCCGCGGGGGCTCTGGAAACACCATATATTTT. Complete variable domain (other parts from reference TRBV30 and TRBJ1-3): SQTIHQWPATLVQPVGSPLSLECTVEGTSNPNLYWYRQAAGRGLQLLFYSVGIGQISSEVPQNLSASRPQDRQFILSSKKLLLSDSGFYLCAAPRGGSGNTIYFGEGSWLTVV.

For this clone: An end of the junction does not agree with germline; a read error may underlie this. This chain uses TRBV7-7 with TRBJ2-7, with D hard to call. This CDR3 is 13 amino acids long. Germline V CDR1 and CDR2: SSHAT, FNYEAQ (reference sequence). The CDR3 nucleotides are TGTGCTAGCAGCCTCTATTATTCCTACGAGCAGTACTTC. Its protein product is CASSLYYSYEQYF.

V gene TRBV10-3 combines with J gene TRBJ2-5, with 12 bases lining up with TRBD1. The CDR3 extends over 17 amino acids. Germline V CDR1 and CDR2: ENHRY, SYGVKD. Unmatched junction bases numbered 13, after V lost 6 bases and J lost 5 bases. DNA of the CDR3: TGTGCCATCAGCCGAAGTGCAGGGACAGGGGGCTTGGAGACCCAGTACTTC. It is translated as CAISRSAGTGGLETQYF.

V and J are TRBV12-1 and TRBJ2-7; TRBD2 reflects the table's D call only, with no check against the DNA. TRBV12-1 is assigned pseudogene status. This CDR3 is 9 amino acids long. The CDR3 loop reads CASSHAKYF. In DNA, the CDR3 is TGTGCCAGCAGCCACGCTAAGTACTTC.